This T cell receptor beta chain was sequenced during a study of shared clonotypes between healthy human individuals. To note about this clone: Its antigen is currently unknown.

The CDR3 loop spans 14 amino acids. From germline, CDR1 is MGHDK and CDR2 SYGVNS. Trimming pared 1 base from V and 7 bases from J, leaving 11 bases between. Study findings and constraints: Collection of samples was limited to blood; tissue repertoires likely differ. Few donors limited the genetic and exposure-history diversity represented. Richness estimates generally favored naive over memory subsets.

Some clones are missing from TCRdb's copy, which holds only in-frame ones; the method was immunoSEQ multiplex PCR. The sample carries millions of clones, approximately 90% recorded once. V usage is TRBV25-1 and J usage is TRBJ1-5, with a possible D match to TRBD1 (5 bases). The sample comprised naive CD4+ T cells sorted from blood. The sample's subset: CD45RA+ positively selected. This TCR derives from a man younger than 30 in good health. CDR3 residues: CASSESGGMQPQHF. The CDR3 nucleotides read TGTGCCAGCAGTGAATCTGGGGGGATGCAGCCCCAGCATTTT.